A selection of T cell receptor beta chains follows, all from one sample in a study of shared clonotypes between healthy human individuals. The data were produced by immunoSEQ multiplex PCR, yet TCRdb's version contains in-frame clones alone and is incomplete. The sample holds 520,000 or so clones, roughly 78% seen once. Sequencing used PBMCs. The receptors shown here come from a woman aged 40 to 50 in good health. Some clones in this sample may be carry-over from other donors' samples. Each CDR3 is given with its conserved first and last residue. The order of the fields is J gene, clone size, V gene, D gene, CDR3 protein, CDR3 DNA. D genes are given only for firm matches. Clone size, where shown, is once, few, many, or a class for clones that have expanded.

TRBJ2-1 - TRBV11-2 - CASSLSFEQFF TGTGCCAGCAGCTTAAGTTTCGAGCAGTTCTTC
TRBJ1-1 once TRBV7-2 - CASSLRGIKAEAFF TGTGCCAGCAGCTTAAGAGGGATTAAGGCTGAAGCTTTCTTT
TRBJ2-2 - TRBV7-2 - CASSSPLQANTGELFF TGTGCCAGCAGCTCCCCCTTACAGGCGAACACCGGGGAGCTGTTTTTT
TRBJ2-1 - TRBV29-1 TRBD1 CSVALWAGGDPYNEQFF TGCAGCGTTGCCCTTTGGGCAGGGGGCGACCCCTACAATGAGCAGTTCTTC
TRBJ1-2 once TRBV4-2 TRBD1 CASSQPPGQVISYGYTF TGTGCCAGCAGCCAACCCCCGGGACAGGTTATTTCTTATGGCTACACCTTC
TRBJ1-4 - TRBV28 - CASSRTHNEKLFF TGTGCCAGCAGCCGGACACATAATGAAAAACTGTTTTTT
TRBJ1-3 - TRBV7-2 - CASSLGGLGNTIYF TGTGCCAGCAGCTTAGGGGGATTGGGCAACACCATATATTTT
TRBJ2-3 - TRBV29-1 - CSVRSGSTDTQYF TGCAGCGTAAGAAGCGGGAGCACAGATACGCAGTATTTT
TRBJ1-2 - TRBV7-8 - CASSLYREREGYTF TGTGCCAGCAGCTTATATCGGGAGAGAGAGGGCTACACCTTC
TRBJ2-2 - TRBV9 TRBD1 CASSETPGQTGELFF TGTGCCAGCAGCGAAACACCGGGACAGACCGGGGAGCTGTTTTTT
TRBJ2-7 - TRBV9 - CASSVGARDEQYF TGTGCCAGCAGCGTAGGGGCTAGGGACGAGCAGTACTTC
TRBJ1-1 few TRBV28 - CASTLVPPTGPNTEAFF TGTGCCAGCACACTAGTACCCCCAACGGGGCCTAACACTGAAGCTTTCTTT
TRBJ1-2 few TRBV11-2 - CASSLDPGNYGYTF TGTGCCAGCAGCTTAGATCCAGGGAACTATGGCTACACCTTC
TRBJ2-3 - TRBV6-5 - CASRSDGDTQYF TGTGCCAGCAGATCCGATGGGGATACGCAGTATTTT
TRBJ1-1 - TRBV28 - CASSAAGRNTEAFF TGTGCCAGCAGCGCCGCGGGCAGGAACACTGAAGCTTTCTTT
TRBJ1-2 - TRBV28 - CASTSGPSYGYTF TGTGCCAGCACCTCGGGACCGAGCTATGGCTACACCTTC
TRBJ1-1 - TRBV6-1 - CAAAGGEGTEAFF TGTGCCGCGGCTGGGGGAGAGGGCACTGAAGCTTTCTTT
TRBJ2-5 - TRBV7-9 - CASSFSETQYF TGTGCCAGCAGCTTTTCAGAGACCCAGTACTTC
TRBJ2-5 - TRBV5-1 TRBD2 CASSLEGGRAWETQYF TGCGCCAGCAGCTTGGAGGGCGGGAGGGCCTGGGAGACCCAGTACTTC
TRBJ2-1 - TRBV28 - CASSPTGRRFRNEQFF TGTGCCAGCAGTCCTACAGGGCGAAGATTTCGCAATGAGCAGTTCTTC
TRBJ1-1 - TRBV11-1 - CASSLEPPNEAFF TGTGCCAGCAGCTTAGAACCCCCGAATGAAGCTTTCTTT
TRBJ1-2 many TRBV20-1 - CSAREYYGYTF TGCAGTGCTAGAGAGTACTATGGCTACACCTTC